This T cell receptor (beta chain) was recovered during a study of cytomegalovirus exposure and HLA in healthy donors. Study outcomes and limitations: The study designated roughly 150 TCR beta chains cytomegalovirus-associated. Most TCR beta V segments were productive about 87% or about 30% of the time in an earlier analysis.

Despite likely unrecorded immune exposures, the donors were nominally healthy at the time of sampling. Worth noting for this clone: The antigen remains undetermined.

Primers included in the PCR were 60 Vbeta and 13 Jbeta primers. Assay: immunoSEQ multiplex PCR; the TCRdb copy retains only in-frame clones and omits some. Among some 95,000 clones, approximately 70% were seen once, and the ten largest hold approximately 2.3%. The germline V and J ends were trimmed by 4 bases and 2 bases, with 6 bases remaining between them. Germline CDR1 is SQVTM and CDR2 is ANQGSEA. This CDR3 is 13 amino acids long. This receptor was obtained from a man aged 25-45 years in good health and CMV-seronegative. V usage is TRBV29-1 and J usage is TRBJ2-6, with TRBD1 as a possible D gene (6 bases). Specimen: PBMCs. CDR3 amino acids: CSVAGAGANVLTF. The CDR3 bases are TGCAGCGTTGCAGGGGCTGGGGCCAACGTCCTGACTTTC.